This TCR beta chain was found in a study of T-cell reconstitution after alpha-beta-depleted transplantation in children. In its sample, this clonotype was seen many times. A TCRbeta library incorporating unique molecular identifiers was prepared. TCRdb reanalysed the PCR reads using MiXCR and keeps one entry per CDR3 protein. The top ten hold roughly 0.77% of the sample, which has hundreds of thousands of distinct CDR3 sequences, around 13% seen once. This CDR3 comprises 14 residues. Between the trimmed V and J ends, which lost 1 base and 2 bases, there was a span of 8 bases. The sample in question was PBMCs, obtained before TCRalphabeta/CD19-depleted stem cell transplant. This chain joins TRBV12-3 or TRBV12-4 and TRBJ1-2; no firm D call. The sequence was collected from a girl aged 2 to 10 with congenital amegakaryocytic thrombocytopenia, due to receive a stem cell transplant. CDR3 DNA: TGTGCCAGCAGTTTAGTCGGCAGGAACTATGGCTACACCTTC. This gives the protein CASSLVGRNYGYTF.